The text below deals with one TCR beta chain. Per the germline V gene, CDR1 is SEHNR and CDR2 is FQNEAQ (reference sequence). Unmatched junction bases numbered 4, after V lost 8 bases and J lost 0 bases. This CDR3 is built from 14 residues. This entry comes from a study of blood T cell repertoires in COVID-19. Across the study: From the United States, Italy and Spain came samples of acute and convalescent COVID-19. T cells, B-cell-depleted T cells, or PBMCs supplied cDNA or gDNA.

Authors' processing steps: Reference gene primer amplification yielded estimated nucleated cell counts. The table came from immunoSEQ multiplex PCR; TCRdb's copy has only in-frame clones and leaves some out. Clone size and V and J calls were adopted from that table, with D and trimming inferred from the DNA. Of hundreds of thousands of clones in the sample, roughly 89% were seen once. Source material: peripheral blood. This sequence was found in a woman in her fifties or sixties with COVID-19, enrolled during active disease. The rearrangement uses TRBV7-9 and TRBJ2-3, with TRBD1 matching 8 bases. The CDR3 DNA reads as TGTGCCAGCGGGGGACAGGTTAGCACAGATACGCAGTATTTT. Protein product: CASGGQVSTDTQYF.